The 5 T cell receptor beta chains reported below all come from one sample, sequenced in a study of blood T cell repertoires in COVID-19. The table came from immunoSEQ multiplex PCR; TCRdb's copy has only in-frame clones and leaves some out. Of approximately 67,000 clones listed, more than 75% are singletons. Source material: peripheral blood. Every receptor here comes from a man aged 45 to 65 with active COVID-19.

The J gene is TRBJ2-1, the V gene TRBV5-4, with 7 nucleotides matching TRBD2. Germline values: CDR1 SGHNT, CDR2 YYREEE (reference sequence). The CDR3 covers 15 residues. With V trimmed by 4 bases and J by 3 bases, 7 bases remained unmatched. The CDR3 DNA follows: TGTGCCAGCAGCCCTGGGGGGGGAGACTACAATGAGCAGTTCTTC. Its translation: CASSPGGGDYNEQFF.

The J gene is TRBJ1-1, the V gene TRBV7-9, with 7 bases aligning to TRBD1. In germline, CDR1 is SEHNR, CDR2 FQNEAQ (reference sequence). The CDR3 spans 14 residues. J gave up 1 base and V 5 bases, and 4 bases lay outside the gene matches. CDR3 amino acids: CASSRDRENTEAFF. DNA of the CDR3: TGTGCCAGCAGCAGAGACAGGGAGAACACTGAAGCTTTCTTT.

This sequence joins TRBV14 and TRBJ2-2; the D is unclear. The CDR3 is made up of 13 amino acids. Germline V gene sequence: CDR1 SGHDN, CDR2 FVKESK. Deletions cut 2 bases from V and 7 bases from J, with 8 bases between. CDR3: CASSQIYRGELFF. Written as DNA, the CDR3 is TGTGCCAGCAGCCAAATCTATCGCGGGGAGCTGTTTTTT.

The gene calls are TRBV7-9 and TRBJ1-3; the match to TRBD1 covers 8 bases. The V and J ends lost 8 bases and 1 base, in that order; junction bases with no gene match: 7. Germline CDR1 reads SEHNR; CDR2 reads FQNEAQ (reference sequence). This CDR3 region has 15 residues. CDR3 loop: CASGRQGPSGNTIYF. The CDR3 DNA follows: TGTGCCAGCGGACGACAGGGGCCTTCTGGAAACACCATATATTTT.

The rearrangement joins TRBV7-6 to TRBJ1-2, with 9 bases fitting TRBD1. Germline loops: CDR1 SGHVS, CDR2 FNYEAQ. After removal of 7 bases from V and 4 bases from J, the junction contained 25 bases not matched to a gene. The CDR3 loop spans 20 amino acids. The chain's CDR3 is CASTEGHRGRENLFGYGYTF. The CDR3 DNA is TGTGCCAGCACCGAAGGGCACAGGGGGCGGGAAAACTTATTCGGCTATGGCTACACCTTC.